This T cell receptor (beta chain) stems from a study of CXCR3-negative and CXCR3-positive naive CD8 T cells. Germline V gene sequence: CDR1 MNHEY, CDR2 SMNVEV (reference sequence). The CDR3 runs 16 residues. The libraries of TRB cDNA were prepared using 5' RACE with UMI labels. Using the 5' RACE reads, TCRdb records one entry per CDR3 protein without DNA. The sample's table shows approximately 37,000 distinct CDR3 sequences. General study points: For memory CD8+ cells diversity was much lower, but both naive subsets had comparably high diversity.

Concerning this clonotype itself: The antigen is undetermined.

The chain couples TRBV27 to TRBJ2-2; TCRdb indicates TRBD1, and absent DNA this call remains unverified. The TCR comes from a human donor in good health. Some clones in this sample may be carry-over from other donors' samples. Sequenced input: memory CD8+ T cells from blood. The CDR3 loop reads CASTPLAGGFSGELFF.